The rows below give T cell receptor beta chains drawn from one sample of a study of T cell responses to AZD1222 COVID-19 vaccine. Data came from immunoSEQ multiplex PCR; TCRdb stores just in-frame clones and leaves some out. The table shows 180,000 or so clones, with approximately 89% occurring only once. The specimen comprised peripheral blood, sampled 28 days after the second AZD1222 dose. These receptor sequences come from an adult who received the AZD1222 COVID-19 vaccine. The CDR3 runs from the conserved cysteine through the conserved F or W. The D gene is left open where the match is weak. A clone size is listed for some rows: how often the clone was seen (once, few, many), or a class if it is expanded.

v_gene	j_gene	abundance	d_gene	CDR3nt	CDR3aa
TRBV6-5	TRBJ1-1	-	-	TGTGCCAGCAGTTACGGGGGTGACACTGAAGCTTTCTTT	CASSYGGDTEAFF
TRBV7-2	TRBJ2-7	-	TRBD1	TGTGCCAGCAGCTTAGCGACACAGGGGGCTAACTACGAGCAGTACTTC	CASSLATQGANYEQYF
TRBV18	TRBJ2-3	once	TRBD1	TGTGCCAGCTCTCATCGACAGGGAGGCACAGATACGCAGTATTTT	CASSHRQGGTDTQYF
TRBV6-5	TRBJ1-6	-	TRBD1	TGTGCCAGCAGTTACTCAACAGGGGTCCGCCGGATGATCTTT	CASSYSTGVRRMIF
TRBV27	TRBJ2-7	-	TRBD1	TGTGCCAGCAGTGATAGGACAGGGGATTTGAAAGAGCGGTACTTC	CASSDRTGDLKERYF
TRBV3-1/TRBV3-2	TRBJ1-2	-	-	TGTGCCAGCAGCCAAGGCGCCCTACTTTCTAACTATGGCTACACCTTC	CASSQGALLSNYGYTF
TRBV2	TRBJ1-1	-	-	TGTGCCAGCAAATTGGCGGAGAACACTGAAGCTTTCTTT	CASKLAENTEAFF
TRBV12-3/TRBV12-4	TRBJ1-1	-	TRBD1	TGTGCCAGCAGTCCAGGGACAGAAAGATCGGCTTTCTTT	CASSPGTERSAFF
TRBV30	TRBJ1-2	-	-	TGTGCCTGGAGCCAAGGGGGGGCTAACTATGGCTACACCTTC	CAWSQGGANYGYTF
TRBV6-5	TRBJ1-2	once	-	TGTGCCAGCACGGTAATAACGCTATCAGGCTACACCTTC	CASTVITLSGYTF
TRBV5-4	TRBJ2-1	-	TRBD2	TGTGCCAGCACCTCAACGGGGCTAGCGGGGCGAACCTTCTACAATGAGCAGTTCTTC	CASTSTGLAGRTFYNEQFF
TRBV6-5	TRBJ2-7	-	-	TGTGCCAGCAGTTACCGAAGGAGTCCCCCCCGGGGCGAGCAGTACTTC	CASSYRRSPPRGEQYF
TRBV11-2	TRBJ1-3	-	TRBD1	TGTGCCAGCGAGGGGGCTTGGGGAAACACCATATATTTT	CASEGAWGNTIYF
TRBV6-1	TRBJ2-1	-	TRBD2	TGTGCCAGCAGTGAAGCACTAGCGGCCTACAATGAGCAGTTCTTC	CASSEALAAYNEQFF
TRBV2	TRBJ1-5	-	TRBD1	TGTGCCAGCAGTTCCGGGACAGGGAGCAATCAGCCCCAGCATTTT	CASSSGTGSNQPQHF
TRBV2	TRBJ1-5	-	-	TGTGCCAGCAGTGACCGACAGGCCATCAATCAGCCCCAGCATTTT	CASSDRQAINQPQHF
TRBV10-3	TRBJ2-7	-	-	TGTGCCATCAGCAAGGACCCAGCCTACGAGCAGTACTTC	CAISKDPAYEQYF
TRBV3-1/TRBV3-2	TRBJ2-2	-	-	TGTGCCAGCAGCTCAAGGGTAACCGGGGAGCTGTTTTTT	CASSSRVTGELFF
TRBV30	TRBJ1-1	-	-	TGTGCCTGGAGTGTGGGACCCATGAACACTGAAGCTTTCTTT	CAWSVGPMNTEAFF
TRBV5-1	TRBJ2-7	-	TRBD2	TGCGCCAGCAGTCGGCGGGAGTTAGGGGAGCAGTACTTC	CASSRRELGEQYF
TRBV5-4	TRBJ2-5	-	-	TGTGCCAGCAGCTCGGGCGGGAACCTACCGGGGGCCCAGTACTTC	CASSSGGNLPGAQYF
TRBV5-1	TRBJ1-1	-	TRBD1	TGCGCCAGCAGCCATTGGACAGGGGAAGAGTTACCGGGCACTGAAGCTTTCTTT	CASSHWTGEELPGTEAFF
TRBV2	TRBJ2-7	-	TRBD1	TGTGCCAGCCTAATTGGGGGACAGCCCTACGAGCAGTACTTC	CASLIGGQPYEQYF
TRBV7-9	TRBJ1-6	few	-	TGTGCCAGCACCCTCGGTAGCTATAATTCACCCCTCCACTTT	CASTLGSYNSPLHF
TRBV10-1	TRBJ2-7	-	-	TGCGCCAGCAGTGATAGGGGGGAGCAGTACTTC	CASSDRGEQYF
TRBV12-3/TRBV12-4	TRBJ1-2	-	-	TGTGCCAGCAGGTCGGACGTTAACTATGGCTACACCTTC	CASRSDVNYGYTF
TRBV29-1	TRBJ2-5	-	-	TGCAGCGGCATGGAGGGCCGAGGGGAGACCCAGTACTTC	CSGMEGRGETQYF
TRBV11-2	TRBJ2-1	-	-	TGTGCCAGCAGCTTAGTGGGGACACCTTACAATGAGCAGTTCTTC	CASSLVGTPYNEQFF
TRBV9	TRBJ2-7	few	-	TGTGCCAGCAGCGTAGATTTGACTGGGTACTACGAGCAGTACTTC	CASSVDLTGYYEQYF